This TCR beta chain came from a study of glioma-infiltrating T cells. Amplification of TCR alpha and beta CDR3 regions from RNA used iRepertoire nested multiplex PCR. TCRdb reanalysed the multiplex PCR reads using MiXCR and keeps one entry per CDR3 protein. The sample carries some 85,000 distinct CDR3 sequences, approximately 22% recorded once. J was trimmed by 3 bases and V by 10 bases; bases with no gene match: 5. Germline V lookup: CDR1 LNHDA, CDR2 SQIVND (reference sequence). CDR3 length equals 14 residues. Findings and limits, study-wide: CDR3 overlap between tissue and blood was very small.

Regarding this clonotype: The antigen is undetermined.

This receptor was taken from a human donor with low-grade glioma or glioblastoma, undergoing nonglioma brain surgery, or in good health (not recorded which). The chain carries TRBV19 and TRBJ2-1, with 11 positions matching TRBD2. Sequenced input: glioma tissue, nonneoplastic brain tissue, or PBMCs (not recorded which). CDR3 residues: CATKGLAGYNEQFF. DNA for the CDR3: TGTGCCACGAAAGGACTAGCGGGCTACAATGAGCAGTTCTTC.